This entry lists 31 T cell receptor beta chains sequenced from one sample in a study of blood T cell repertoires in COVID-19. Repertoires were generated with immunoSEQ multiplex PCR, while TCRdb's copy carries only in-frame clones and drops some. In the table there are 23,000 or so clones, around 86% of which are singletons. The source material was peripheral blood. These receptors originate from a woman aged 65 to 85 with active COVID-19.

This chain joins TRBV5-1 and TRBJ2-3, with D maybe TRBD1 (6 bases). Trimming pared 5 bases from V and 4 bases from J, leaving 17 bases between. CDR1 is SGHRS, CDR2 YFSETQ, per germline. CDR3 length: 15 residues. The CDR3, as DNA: TGCGCCAGCAGTTTAACCACAGGGCGACCAGATACGCAGTATTTT. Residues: CASSLTTGRPDTQYF.

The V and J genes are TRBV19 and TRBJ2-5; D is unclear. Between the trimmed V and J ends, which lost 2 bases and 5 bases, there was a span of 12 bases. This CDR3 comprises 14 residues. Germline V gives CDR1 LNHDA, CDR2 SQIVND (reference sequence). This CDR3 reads CASSISVAIETQYF. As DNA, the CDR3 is TGTGCCAGTAGTATATCGGTCGCTATTGAGACCCAGTACTTC. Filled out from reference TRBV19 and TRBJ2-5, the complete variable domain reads DGGITQSPKYLFRKEGQNVTLSCEQNLNHDAMYWYRQDPGQGLRLIYYSQIVNDFQKGDIAEGYSVSREKKESFPLTVTSAQKNPTAFYLCASSISVAIETQYFGPGTRLLVL.

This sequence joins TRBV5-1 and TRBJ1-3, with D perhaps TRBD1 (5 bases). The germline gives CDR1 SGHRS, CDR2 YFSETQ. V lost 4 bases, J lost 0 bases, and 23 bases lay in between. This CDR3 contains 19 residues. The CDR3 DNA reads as TGCGCCAGCAGCGATCCGGGTACATGGACAAGCGCCTCTGGAAACACCATATATTTT. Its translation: CASSDPGTWTSASGNTIYF.

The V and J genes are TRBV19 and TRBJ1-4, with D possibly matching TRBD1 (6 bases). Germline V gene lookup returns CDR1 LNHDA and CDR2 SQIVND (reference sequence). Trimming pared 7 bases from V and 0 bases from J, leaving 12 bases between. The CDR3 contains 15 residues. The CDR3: CASTDPGATNEKLFF. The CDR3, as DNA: TGTGCCAGTACTGATCCAGGGGCAACTAATGAAAAACTGTTTTTT.

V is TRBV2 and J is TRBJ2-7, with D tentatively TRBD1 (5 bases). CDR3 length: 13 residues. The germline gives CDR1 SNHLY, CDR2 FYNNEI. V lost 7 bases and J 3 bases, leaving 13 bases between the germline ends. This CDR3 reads CASTGGQNYEQYF. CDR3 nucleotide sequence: TGTGCCAGCACCGGCGGACAAAACTACGAGCAGTACTTC.

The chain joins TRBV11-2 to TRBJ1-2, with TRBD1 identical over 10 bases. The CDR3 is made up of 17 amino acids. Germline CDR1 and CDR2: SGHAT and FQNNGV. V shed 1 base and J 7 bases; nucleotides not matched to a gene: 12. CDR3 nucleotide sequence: TGTGCCAGCAGCTTAGTGCCCTCGACAGGGGGCGCGGGTGGCTACACCTTC. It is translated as CASSLVPSTGGAGGYTF.

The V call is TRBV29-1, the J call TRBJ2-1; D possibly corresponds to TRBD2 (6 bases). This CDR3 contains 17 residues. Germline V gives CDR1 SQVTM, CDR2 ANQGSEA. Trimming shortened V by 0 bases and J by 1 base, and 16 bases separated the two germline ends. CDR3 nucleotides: TGCAGCGTTGAAGAGGGGCGGGGACCTAGGTCCTACAATGAGCAGTTCTTC. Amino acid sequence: CSVEEGRGPRSYNEQFF.

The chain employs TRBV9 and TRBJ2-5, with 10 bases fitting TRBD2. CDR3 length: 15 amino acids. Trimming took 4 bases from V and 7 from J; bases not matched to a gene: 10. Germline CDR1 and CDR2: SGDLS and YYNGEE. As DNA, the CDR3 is TGTGCCAGCAGCAATAGCGGGGGGACCGCCGGGACCCAGTACTTC. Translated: CASSNSGGTAGTQYF.

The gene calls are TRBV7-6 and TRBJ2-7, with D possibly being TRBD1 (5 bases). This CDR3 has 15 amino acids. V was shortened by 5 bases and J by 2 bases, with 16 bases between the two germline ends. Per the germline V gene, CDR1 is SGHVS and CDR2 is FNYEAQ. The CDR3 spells CASSPITTGAYEQYF. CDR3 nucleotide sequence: TGTGCCAGCAGCCCGATAACCACAGGCGCCTACGAGCAGTACTTC.

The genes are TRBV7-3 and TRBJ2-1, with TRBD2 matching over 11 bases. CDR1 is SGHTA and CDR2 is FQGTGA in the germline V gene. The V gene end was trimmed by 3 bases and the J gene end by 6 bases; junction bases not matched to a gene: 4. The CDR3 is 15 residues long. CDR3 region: CASSFLAGGLNEQFF. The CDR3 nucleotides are TGTGCCAGCAGCTTTCTAGCGGGGGGTCTCAATGAGCAGTTCTTC.

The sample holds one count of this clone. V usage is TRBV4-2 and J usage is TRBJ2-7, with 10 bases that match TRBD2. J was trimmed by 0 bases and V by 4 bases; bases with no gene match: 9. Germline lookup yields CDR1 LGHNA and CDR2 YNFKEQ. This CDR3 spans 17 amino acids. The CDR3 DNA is TGTGCCAGCAGCCCCCTCCCTAGCGGGGGAAACTCCTACGAGCAGTACTTC. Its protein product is CASSPLPSGGNSYEQYF.

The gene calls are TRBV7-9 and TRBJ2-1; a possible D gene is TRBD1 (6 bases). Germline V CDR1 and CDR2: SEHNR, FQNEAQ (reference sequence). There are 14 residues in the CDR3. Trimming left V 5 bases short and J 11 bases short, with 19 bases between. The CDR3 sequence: CASSPGTRVMQQFF. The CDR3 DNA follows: TGTGCCAGCAGCCCGGGGACACGGGTCATGCAGCAGTTCTTC. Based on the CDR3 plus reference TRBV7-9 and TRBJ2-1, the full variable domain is DTGVSQNPRHKITKRGQNVTFRCDPISEHNRLYWYRQTLGQGPEFLTYFQNEAQLEKSRLLSDRFSAERPKGSFSTLEIQRTEQGDSAMYLCASSPGTRVMQQFFGPGTRLTVL.

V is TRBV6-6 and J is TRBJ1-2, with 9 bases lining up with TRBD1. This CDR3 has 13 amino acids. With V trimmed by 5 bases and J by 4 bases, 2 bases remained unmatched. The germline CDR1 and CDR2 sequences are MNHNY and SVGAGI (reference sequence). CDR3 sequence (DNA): TGTGCCAGCAGTGTGGACAGGGGCTATGGCTACACCTTC. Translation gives CASSVDRGYGYTF.

CDR3 residues: CASSQGETGSFGVLTF. The CDR3 DNA reads TGCGCCAGCAGCCAAGGGGAGACAGGGAGTTTCGGCGTCCTGACTTTC. This chain uses TRBV4-1 with TRBJ2-6; 7 bases are shared with TRBD1. Germline values: CDR1 MGHRA, CDR2 YSYEKL. There are 16 residues in the CDR3. The ends lost 1 base at V and 12 bases at J; junction bases unmatched: 12.

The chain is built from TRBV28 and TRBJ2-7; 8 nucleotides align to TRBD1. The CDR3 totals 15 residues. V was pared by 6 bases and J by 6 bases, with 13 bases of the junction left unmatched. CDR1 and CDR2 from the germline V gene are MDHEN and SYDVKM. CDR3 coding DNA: TGTGCCAGCAGCTACCCGACAGGGGCGGTTTCCGAGCAGTACTTC. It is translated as CASSYPTGAVSEQYF.

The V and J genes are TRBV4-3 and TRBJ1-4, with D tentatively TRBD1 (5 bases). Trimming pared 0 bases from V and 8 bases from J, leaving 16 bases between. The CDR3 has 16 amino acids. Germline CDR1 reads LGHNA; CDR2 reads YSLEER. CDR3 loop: CASSQEPTANGEKLFF. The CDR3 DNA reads TGCGCCAGCAGCCAAGAACCGACAGCGAACGGGGAAAAACTGTTTTTT.

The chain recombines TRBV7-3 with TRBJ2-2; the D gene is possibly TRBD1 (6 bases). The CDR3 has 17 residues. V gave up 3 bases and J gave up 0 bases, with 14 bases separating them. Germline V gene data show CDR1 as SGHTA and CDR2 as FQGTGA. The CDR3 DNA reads TGTGCCAGCAGCTTTGGGCAGGGGTCCCCGAACACCGGGGAGCTGTTTTTT. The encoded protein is CASSFGQGSPNTGELFF.

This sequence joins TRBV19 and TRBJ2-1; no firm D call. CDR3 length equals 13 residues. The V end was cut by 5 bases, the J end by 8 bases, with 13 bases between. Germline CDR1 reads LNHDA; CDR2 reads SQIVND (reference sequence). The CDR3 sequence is CASSPFPGDEQFF. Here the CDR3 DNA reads TGTGCCAGTAGTCCGTTCCCAGGTGATGAGCAGTTCTTC.

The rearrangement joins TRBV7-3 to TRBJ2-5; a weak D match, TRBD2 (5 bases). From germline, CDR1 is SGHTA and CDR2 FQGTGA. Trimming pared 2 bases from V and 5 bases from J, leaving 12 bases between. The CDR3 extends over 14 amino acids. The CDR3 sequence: CASSLFGQRETQYF. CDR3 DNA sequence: TGTGCCAGCAGCTTATTCGGGCAGCGGGAGACCCAGTACTTC.

The CDR3 region is CASRPTSLASWEQYF. In DNA, the CDR3 is TGTGCCAGCAGACCGACTAGTCTGGCTTCCTGGGAGCAGTACTTC. The rearrangement joins TRBV6-5 to TRBJ2-7; D is possibly TRBD2 (6 bases). Trimming stripped 6 bases from V and 7 bases from J, with 22 bases between. The CDR3 sequence is 15 residues long. Germline V CDR1 and CDR2: MNHEY, SVGAGI.

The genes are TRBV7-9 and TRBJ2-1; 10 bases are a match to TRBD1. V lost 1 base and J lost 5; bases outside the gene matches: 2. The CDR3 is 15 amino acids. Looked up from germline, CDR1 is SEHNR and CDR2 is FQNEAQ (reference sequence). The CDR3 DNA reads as TGTGCCAGCAGCTTAGAAGGGACAGGGGACAATGAGCAGTTCTTC. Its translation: CASSLEGTGDNEQFF.

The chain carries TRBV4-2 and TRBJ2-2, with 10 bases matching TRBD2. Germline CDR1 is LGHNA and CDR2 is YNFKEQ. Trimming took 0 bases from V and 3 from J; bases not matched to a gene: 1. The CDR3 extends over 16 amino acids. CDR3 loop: CASSQDLAGDTGELFF. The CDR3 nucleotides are TGTGCCAGCAGCCAAGATCTAGCGGGGGACACCGGGGAGCTGTTTTTT.

In DNA, the CDR3 is TGTGCCAGCAGCCAATTCGGGACAGGGTGGCAAGAGACCCAGTACTTC. This gives the protein CASSQFGTGWQETQYF. V is TRBV14 and J is TRBJ2-5; 9 nucleotides match TRBD1. Germline V lookup: CDR1 SGHDN, CDR2 FVKESK. The CDR3 is 16 residues long. The trim removed 2 bases at V and 2 bases at J, leaving 6 bases unmatched.

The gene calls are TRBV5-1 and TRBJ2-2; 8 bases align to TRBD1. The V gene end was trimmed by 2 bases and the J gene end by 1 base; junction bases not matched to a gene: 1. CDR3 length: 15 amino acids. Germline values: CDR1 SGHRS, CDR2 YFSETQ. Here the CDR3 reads CASSFGTGNTGELFF. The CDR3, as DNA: TGCGCCAGCAGCTTTGGGACAGGGAACACCGGGGAGCTGTTTTTT.

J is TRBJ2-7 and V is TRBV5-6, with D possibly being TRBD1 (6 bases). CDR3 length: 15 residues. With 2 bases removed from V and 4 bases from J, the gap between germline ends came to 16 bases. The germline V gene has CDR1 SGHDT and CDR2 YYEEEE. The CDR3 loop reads CASSFAGGSQYEQYF. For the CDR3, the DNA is TGTGCCAGCAGCTTCGCTGGGGGCTCTCAGTACGAGCAGTACTTC.

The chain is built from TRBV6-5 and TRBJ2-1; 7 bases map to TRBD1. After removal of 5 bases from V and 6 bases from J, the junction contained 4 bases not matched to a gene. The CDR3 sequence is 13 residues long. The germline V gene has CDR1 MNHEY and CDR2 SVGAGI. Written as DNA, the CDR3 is TGTGCCAGCAGTCCTGACAGGGTCAATGAGCAGTTCTTC. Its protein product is CASSPDRVNEQFF.

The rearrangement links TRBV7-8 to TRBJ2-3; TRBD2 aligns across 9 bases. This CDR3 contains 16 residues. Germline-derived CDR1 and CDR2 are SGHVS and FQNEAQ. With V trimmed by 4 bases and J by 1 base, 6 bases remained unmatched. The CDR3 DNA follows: TGTGCCAGCAGCTCCTCAGCGGGGGGCGGCACAGATACGCAGTATTTT. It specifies CASSSSAGGGTDTQYF.

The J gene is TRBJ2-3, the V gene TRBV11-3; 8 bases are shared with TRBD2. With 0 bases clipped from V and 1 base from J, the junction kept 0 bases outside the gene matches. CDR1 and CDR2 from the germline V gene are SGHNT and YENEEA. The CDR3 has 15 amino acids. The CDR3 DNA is TGTGCCAGCAGCTTAGACGGGGGGGGCACAGATACGCAGTATTTT. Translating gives CASSLDGGGTDTQYF.

The CDR3 sequence: CASSLGLAGVTDTQYF. In DNA, the CDR3 is TGTGCCAGCAGCTTAGGACTAGCGGGGGTTACAGATACGCAGTATTTT. J is TRBJ2-3 and V is TRBV7-9; 12 nucleotides agree with TRBD2. The germline V gene encodes CDR1 SEHNR and CDR2 FQNEAQ (reference sequence). CDR3 length: 16 residues. Trimming took 1 base from V and 3 from J; bases not matched to a gene: 2.

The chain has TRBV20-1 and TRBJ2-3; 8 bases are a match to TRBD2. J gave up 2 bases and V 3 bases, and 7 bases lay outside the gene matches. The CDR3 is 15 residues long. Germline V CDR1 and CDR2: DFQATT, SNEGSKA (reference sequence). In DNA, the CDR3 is TGCAGTGCTAGTCCACTAGCGGAGATCACAGATACGCAGTATTTT. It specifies CSASPLAEITDTQYF.

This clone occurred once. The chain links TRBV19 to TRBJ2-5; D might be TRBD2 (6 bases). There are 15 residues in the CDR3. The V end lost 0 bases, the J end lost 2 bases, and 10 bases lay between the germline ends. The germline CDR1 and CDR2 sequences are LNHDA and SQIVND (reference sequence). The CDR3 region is CASSIDSGGQETQYF. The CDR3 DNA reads TGTGCCAGTAGTATAGATAGTGGGGGGCAAGAGACCCAGTACTTC.